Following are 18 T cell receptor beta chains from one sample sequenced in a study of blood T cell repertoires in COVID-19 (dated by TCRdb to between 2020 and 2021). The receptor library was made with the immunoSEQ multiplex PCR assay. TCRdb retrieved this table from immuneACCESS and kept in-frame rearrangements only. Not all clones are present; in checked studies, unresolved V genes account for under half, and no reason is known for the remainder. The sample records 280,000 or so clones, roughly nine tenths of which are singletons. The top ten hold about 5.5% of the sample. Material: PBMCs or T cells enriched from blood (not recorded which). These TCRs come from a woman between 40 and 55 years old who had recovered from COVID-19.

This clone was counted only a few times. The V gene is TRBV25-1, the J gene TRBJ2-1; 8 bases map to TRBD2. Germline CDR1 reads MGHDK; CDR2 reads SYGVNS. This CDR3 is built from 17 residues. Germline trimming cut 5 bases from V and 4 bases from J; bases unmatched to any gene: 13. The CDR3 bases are TGTGCCAGCAGTCCCCAACGCCCACTAGCGGTATACAATGAGCAGTTCTTC. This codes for CASSPQRPLAVYNEQFF.

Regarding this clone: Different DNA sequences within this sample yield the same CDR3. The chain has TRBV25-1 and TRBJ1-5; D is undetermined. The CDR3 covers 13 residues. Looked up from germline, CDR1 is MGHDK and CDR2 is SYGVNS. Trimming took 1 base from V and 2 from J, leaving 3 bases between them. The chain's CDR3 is CASSESGNQPQHF. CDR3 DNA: TGTGCCAGCAGTGAATCCGGCAATCAGCCCCAGCATTTT.

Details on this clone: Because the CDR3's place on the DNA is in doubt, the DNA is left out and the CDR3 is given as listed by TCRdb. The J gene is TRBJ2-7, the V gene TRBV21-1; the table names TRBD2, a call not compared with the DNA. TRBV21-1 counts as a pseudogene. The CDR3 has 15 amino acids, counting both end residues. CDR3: CASTVAEGSSYEQYF.

CDR3 residues: CASSRGGTATYEQYF. In DNA, the CDR3 is TGTGCCAGCAGCCGAGGCGGGACAGCTACCTACGAGCAGTACTTC. The V gene is TRBV14, the J gene TRBJ2-7; possible D gene TRBD1, 7 bases. Per germline, CDR1 SGHDN and CDR2 FVKESK. V was pared by 4 bases and J by 2 bases, with 15 bases between. This CDR3 comprises 15 residues.

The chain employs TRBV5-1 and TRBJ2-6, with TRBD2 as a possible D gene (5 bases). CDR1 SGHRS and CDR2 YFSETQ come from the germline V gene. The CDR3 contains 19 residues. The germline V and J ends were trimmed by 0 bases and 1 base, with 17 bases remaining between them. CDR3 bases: TGCGCCAGCAGCTTGGGGGTCGGGGTACATCTTTCTGGGGCCAACGTCCTGACTTTC. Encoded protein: CASSLGVGVHLSGANVLTF.

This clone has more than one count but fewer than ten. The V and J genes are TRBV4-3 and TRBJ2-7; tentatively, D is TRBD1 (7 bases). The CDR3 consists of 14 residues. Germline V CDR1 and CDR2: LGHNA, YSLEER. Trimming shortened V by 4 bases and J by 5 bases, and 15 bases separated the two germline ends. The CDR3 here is CASSPQGERDEQYF. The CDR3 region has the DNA TGCGCCAGCAGCCCCCAGGGGGAGCGGGACGAGCAGTACTTC.

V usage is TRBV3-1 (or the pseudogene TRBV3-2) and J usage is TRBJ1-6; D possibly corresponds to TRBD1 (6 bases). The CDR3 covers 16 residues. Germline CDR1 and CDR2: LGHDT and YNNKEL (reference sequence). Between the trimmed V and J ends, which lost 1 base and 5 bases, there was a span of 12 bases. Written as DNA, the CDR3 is TGTGCCAGCAGCCAAGTTGGGACACTTGATAATTCACCCCTCCACTTT. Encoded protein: CASSQVGTLDNSPLHF.

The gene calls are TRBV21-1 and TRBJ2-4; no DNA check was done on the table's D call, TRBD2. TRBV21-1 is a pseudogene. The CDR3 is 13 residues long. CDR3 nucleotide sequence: TGTGCCAGCGGAGATAGGGCCAAAAACATTCAGTACTTC. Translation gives CASGDRAKNIQYF.

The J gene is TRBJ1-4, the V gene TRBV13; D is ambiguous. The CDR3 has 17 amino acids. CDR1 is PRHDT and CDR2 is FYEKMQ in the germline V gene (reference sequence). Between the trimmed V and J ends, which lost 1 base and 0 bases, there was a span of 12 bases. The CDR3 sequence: CASSLASGLATNEKLFF. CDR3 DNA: TGTGCCAGCAGCTTAGCGAGCGGTCTTGCAACTAATGAAAAACTGTTTTTT.

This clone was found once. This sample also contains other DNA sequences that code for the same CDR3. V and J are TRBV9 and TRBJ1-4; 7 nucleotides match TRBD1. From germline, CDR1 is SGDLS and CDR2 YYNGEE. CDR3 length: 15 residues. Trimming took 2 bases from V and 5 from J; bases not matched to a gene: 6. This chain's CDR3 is CASSVATGLNEKLFF. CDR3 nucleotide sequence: TGTGCCAGCAGCGTTGCGACAGGGCTCAATGAAAAACTGTTTTTT.

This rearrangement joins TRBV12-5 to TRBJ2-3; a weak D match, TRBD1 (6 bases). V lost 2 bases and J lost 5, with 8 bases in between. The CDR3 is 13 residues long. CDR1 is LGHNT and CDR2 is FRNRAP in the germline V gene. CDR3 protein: CASGLTQGDTQYF. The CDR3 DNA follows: TGTGCTAGTGGTTTGACACAGGGAGATACGCAGTATTTT.

Here the CDR3 reads CASSLWAGGPPGAGELFF. The DNA for the CDR3 is TGTGCCAGCAGTTTATGGGCAGGGGGCCCCCCAGGGGCCGGGGAGCTGTTTTTT. V gene TRBV28 combines with J gene TRBJ2-2; 8 bases agree with TRBD1. From germline, CDR1 is MDHEN and CDR2 SYDVKM. V lost 0 bases, J lost 6 bases, and 12 bases stayed unmatched. The CDR3 has 18 residues.

The CDR3 DNA reads TGTGCCAGCAGTTTCTCCCTCGGGGGGCTTGAGACCACTGAAGCTTTCTTT. This encodes CASSFSLGGLETTEAFF. The chain combines TRBV27 with TRBJ1-1, with D perhaps TRBD1 (6 bases). V was shortened by 3 bases and J by 4 bases, with 21 bases between the two germline ends. The CDR3 covers 17 residues. The germline gives CDR1 MNHEY, CDR2 SMNVEV (reference sequence).

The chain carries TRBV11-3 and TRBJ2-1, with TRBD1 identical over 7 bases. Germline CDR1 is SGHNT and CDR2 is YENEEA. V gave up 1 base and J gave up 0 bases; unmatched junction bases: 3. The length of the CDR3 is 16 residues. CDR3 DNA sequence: TGTGCCAGCAGCTTAGCCGGGACAGTCTCCTACAATGAGCAGTTCTTC. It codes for CASSLAGTVSYNEQFF.

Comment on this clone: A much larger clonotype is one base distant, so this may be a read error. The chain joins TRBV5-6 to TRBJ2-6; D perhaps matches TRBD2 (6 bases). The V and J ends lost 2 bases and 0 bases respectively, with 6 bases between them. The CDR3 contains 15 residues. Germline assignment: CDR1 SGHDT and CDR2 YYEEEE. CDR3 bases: TGTGCCAGCAGCTTCGGGGGCTCTGGGGCCAACGTCCTGACTTTC. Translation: CASSFGGSGANVLTF. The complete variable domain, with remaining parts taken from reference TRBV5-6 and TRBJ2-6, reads DAGVTQSPTHLIKTRGQQVTLRCSPKSGHDTVSWYQQALGQGPQFIFQYYEEEERQRGNFPDRFSGHQFPNYSSELNVNALLLGDSALYLCASSFGGSGANVLTFGAGSRLTVL.

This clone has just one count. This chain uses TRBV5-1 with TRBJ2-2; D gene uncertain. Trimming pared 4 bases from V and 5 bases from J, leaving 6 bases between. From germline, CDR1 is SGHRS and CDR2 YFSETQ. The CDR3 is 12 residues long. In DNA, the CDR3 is TGCGCCAGCAGCGTATCGACCGGGGAGCTGTTTTTT. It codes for CASSVSTGELFF.

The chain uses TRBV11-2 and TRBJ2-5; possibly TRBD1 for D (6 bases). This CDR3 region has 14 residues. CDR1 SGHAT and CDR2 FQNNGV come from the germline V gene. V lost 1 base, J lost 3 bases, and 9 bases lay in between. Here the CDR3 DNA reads TGTGCCAGCAGCTTAGCCAGGGGTAAAGAGACCCAGTACTTC. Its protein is CASSLARGKETQYF.

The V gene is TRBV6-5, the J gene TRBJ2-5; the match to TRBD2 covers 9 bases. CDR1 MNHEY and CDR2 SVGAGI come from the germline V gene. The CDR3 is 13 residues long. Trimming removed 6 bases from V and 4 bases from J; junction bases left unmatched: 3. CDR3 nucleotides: TGTGCCAGCAGGGGCGGGGGGGTAGAGACCCAGTACTTC. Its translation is CASRGGGVETQYF.